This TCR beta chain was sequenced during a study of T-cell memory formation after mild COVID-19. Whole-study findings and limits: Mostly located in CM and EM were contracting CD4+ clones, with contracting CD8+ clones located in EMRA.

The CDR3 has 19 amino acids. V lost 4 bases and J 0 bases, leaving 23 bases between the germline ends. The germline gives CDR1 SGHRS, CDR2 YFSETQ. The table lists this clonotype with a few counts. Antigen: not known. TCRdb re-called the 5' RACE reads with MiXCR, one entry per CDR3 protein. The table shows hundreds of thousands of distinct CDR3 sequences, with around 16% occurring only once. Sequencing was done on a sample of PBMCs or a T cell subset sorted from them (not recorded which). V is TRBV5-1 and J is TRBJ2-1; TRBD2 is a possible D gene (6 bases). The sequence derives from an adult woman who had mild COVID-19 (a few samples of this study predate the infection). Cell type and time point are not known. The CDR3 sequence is CASSLNDRRDSSSYNEQFF. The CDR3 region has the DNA TGCGCCAGCAGCCTGAACGACCGTCGGGACTCGAGCTCCTACAATGAGCAGTTCTTC. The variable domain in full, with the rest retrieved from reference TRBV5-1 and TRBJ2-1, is KAGVTQTPRYLIKTRGQQVTLSCSPISGHRSVSWYQQTPGQGLQFLFEYFSETQRNKGNFPGRFSGRQFSNSRSEMNVSTLELGDSALYLCASSLNDRRDSSSYNEQFFGPGTRLTVL.